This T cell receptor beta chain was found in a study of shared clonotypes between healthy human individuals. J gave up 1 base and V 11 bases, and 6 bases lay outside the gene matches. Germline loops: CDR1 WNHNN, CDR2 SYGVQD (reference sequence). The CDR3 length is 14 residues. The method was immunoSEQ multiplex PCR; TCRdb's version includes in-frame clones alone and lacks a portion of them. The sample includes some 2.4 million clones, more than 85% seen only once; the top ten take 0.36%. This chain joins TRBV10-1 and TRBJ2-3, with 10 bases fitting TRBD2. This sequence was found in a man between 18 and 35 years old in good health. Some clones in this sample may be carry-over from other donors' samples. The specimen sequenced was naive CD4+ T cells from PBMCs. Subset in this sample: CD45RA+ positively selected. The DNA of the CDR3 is TGCGCCGGAAAGAGCGGGAGGGGCACAGATACGCAGTATTTT. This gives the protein CAGKSGRGTDTQYF.